Listed below are T cell receptor beta chains from one sample, sequenced in a study of PD-1 blockade in classical Hodgkin lymphoma. The table came from immunoSEQ multiplex PCR; TCRdb's copy has only in-frame clones and leaves some out. Of 15,000 or so clones listed, approximately 84% are singletons. Sample: peripheral blood mononuclear cells (PBMCs). The source of these receptors is a human donor with classical Hodgkin lymphoma. CDR3s include the opening cysteine and the closing phenylalanine or tryptophan. Fields, in order: clone size, D gene, J gene, V gene, CDR3 protein, CDR3 DNA. A D gene is named only where the DNA matches it firmly. For some rows the clone size is stated as once, few or many, or as a class when expanded; others skip it.

>few|.|TRBJ2-7|TRBV27
CASSHKGGINYEQYF
TGTGCCAGCAGCCATAAAGGGGGGATTAACTACGAGCAGTACTTC
>few|TRBD2|TRBJ2-5|TRBV6-1
CASSEREDGGETQYF
TGTGCCAGCAGTGAGCGGGAGGATGGGGGAGAGACCCAGTACTTC
>once|.|TRBJ2-1|TRBV5-1
CASRAGGEQFF
TGCGCCAGCCGGGCCGGAGGTGAGCAGTTCTTC
>.|TRBD1|TRBJ2-6|TRBV28
CASRSWTGGISGANVLTF
TGTGCCAGCAGGAGCTGGACAGGGGGCATCTCTGGGGCCAACGTCCTGACTTTC
>.|TRBD2|TRBJ2-1|TRBV19
CASGGRAYNEQFF
TGTGCCAGTGGGGGGAGGGCATACAATGAGCAGTTCTTC
>.|TRBD1|TRBJ1-5|TRBV7-2
CASSLTGKGQPQHF
TGTGCCAGCAGCCTGACAGGGAAGGGTCAGCCCCAGCATTTT
>.|.|TRBJ1-4|TRBV2
CASSEGGFRLFF
TGTGCCAGCAGTGAGGGGGGTTTTAGGCTGTTTTTT
>once|TRBD2|TRBJ2-5|TRBV28
CASSRTSGQETQYF
TGTGCCAGCAGCAGGACTAGCGGCCAAGAGACCCAGTACTTC
>.|TRBD2|TRBJ2-7|TRBV4-2
CASSQALGSGRGDEQYF
TGTGCCAGCAGCCAAGCCCTCGGGAGCGGGAGAGGCGACGAGCAGTACTTC
>once|TRBD2|TRBJ2-3|TRBV9
CASSGTGTSGPGDRDTQYF
TGTGCCAGCAGCGGAACCGGGACTAGCGGCCCGGGAGACAGGGATACGCAGTATTTT
>.|.|TRBJ2-1|TRBV20-1
CSASFVNEQFF
TGCAGTGCTAGTTTCGTCAATGAGCAGTTCTTC
>few|.|TRBJ2-7|TRBV6-6
CASSYSEVQSYEQYF
TGTGCCAGCAGTTACTCGGAAGTCCAATCCTACGAGCAGTACTTC
>.|.|TRBJ1-1|TRBV6-1
CASSHQGNTEAFF
TGTGCCAGCAGCCATCAAGGGAACACTGAAGCTTTCTTT
>.|.|TRBJ2-1|TRBV10-3
CAISGTSWTGNEQFF
TGTGCCATCAGTGGAACCTCCTGGACCGGAAATGAGCAGTTCTTC
>.|TRBD2|TRBJ2-5|TRBV25-1
CASSSGMKTQYF
TGTGCCAGCTCGAGCGGGATGAAGACCCAGTACTTC
>few|TRBD2|TRBJ2-5|TRBV28
CASSPGLAGGRKTQYF
TGTGCCAGCAGCCCGGGACTAGCGGGAGGGCGGAAGACCCAGTACTTC
>once|TRBD1|TRBJ2-7|TRBV15
CATSSHDRDEQYF
TGTGCCACCAGCAGCCATGACAGGGACGAGCAGTACTTC
>.|.|TRBJ2-2|TRBV13
CASSVLVGTGELFF
TGTGCCAGCAGCGTGTTGGTGGGCACCGGGGAGCTGTTTTTT
>.|.|TRBJ1-1|TRBV4-2
CASSQEGGRVKAFF
TGTGCCAGCAGCCAGGAGGGGGGCAGGGTGAAAGCTTTCTTT
>.|.|TRBJ1-2|TRBV5-1
CASSADYGYTF
TGCGCCAGCAGCGCAGACTATGGCTACACCTTC
>.|.|TRBJ1-1|TRBV5-1
CASSLLGGNTEAFF
TGCGCCAGCAGCTTGTTGGGAGGGAACACTGAAGCTTTCTTT
>.|.|TRBJ2-7|TRBV5-8
CASSTGRTSSYEQYF
TGTGCCAGCAGCACTGGACGGACGAGCTCCTACGAGCAGTACTTC
>.|.|TRBJ2-5|TRBV28
CASSLLVSRETQYF
TGTGCCAGCAGTTTACTGGTCTCGCGGGAGACCCAGTACTTC
>.|.|TRBJ2-4|TRBV28
CASSSVGSIAKNIQYF
TGTGCCAGCAGTTCGGTCGGCTCTATAGCCAAAAACATTCAGTACTTC
>.|TRBD1|TRBJ2-1|TRBV12-5
CASGWGQGSYNEQFF
TGTGCTAGTGGTTGGGGACAGGGCTCCTACAATGAGCAGTTCTTC
>.|.|TRBJ2-2|TRBV6-5
CASSYSSGVGELFF
TGTGCCAGCAGTTACTCCTCTGGTGTCGGGGAGCTGTTTTTT
>medium-sized|TRBD2|TRBJ2-3|TRBV6-4
CASSVTSGSTDTQYF
TGTGCCAGCAGTGTGACTAGCGGGAGCACAGATACGCAGTATTTT
>.|TRBD1|TRBJ2-1|TRBV27
CASRSGTGNNNEQFF
TGTGCCAGTCGATCCGGGACAGGGAATAACAATGAGCAGTTCTTC
>.|.|TRBJ1-2|TRBV7-9
CASGGGASYYGYTF
TGTGCCAGCGGCGGAGGGGCCTCCTACTATGGCTACACCTTC
>.|TRBD1|TRBJ2-5|TRBV2
CASSGTGRGETQYF
TGTGCCAGCAGTGGGACAGGACGCGGGGAGACCCAGTACTTC
>.|TRBD1|TRBJ1-2|TRBV28
CASSLTRQGYGYTF
TGTGCCAGCAGTTTAACAAGACAGGGTTATGGCTACACCTTC
>.|.|TRBJ1-4|TRBV19
CASSIGGLTNEKLFF
TGTGCCAGTAGTATCGGGGGACTCACTAACGAAAAACTGTTTTTT
>.|TRBD1|TRBJ1-3|TRBV15
CATSSSGDRGGNTIYF
TGTGCCACCAGCAGTTCAGGGGACAGGGGAGGAAACACCATATATTTT
>.|TRBD2|TRBJ2-1|TRBV7-2
CASSRIPVSGMENEQFF
TGTGCCAGCAGCCGAATTCCGGTTAGCGGGATGGAAAATGAGCAGTTCTTC
>few|.|TRBJ1-5|TRBV10-2
CASRDADQPQHF
TGCGCCAGCAGGGACGCCGATCAGCCCCAGCATTTT
>.|.|TRBJ1-1|TRBV18
CASSPPHGNTEAFF
TGTGCCAGCTCACCACCGCACGGAAACACTGAAGCTTTCTTT
>.|.|TRBJ2-1|TRBV5-6
CASSFPQGYYNEQFF
TGTGCCAGCAGCTTCCCCCAGGGGTACTACAATGAGCAGTTCTTC
>.|TRBD2|TRBJ2-3|TRBV9
CASSVAGLVGTDTQYF
TGTGCCAGCAGCGTCGCTGGACTAGTAGGCACAGATACGCAGTATTTT
>.|.|TRBJ2-1|TRBV19
CASRKEGLSNEQFF
TGTGCCAGTAGAAAGGAGGGTCTGAGCAATGAGCAGTTCTTC
>.|.|TRBJ1-5|TRBV6-6
CASSYKGNYQPQHF
TGTGCCAGCAGTTATAAAGGGAATTATCAGCCCCAGCATTTT
>.|.|TRBJ1-1|TRBV18
CASSPVGQSNTEAFF
TGTGCCAGCTCACCAGTGGGACAATCGAACACTGAAGCTTTCTTT
>.|.|TRBJ1-2|TRBV2
CASTLLANYGYTF
TGTGCCAGCACCCTACTAGCTAACTATGGCTACACCTTC
>once|.|TRBJ1-5|TRBV23-1
CASLRVNQPQHF
TGCGCCAGCCTCAGGGTCAATCAGCCCCAGCATTTT
>.|.|TRBJ2-7|TRBV9
CASSPRGELATGSYEQYF
TGTGCCAGCAGCCCCAGGGGGGAACTAGCGACAGGATCTTACGAGCAGTACTTC
>once|.|TRBJ2-2|TRBV12-5
CASGLYSGAVF
TGTGCTAGTGGTTTATACTCAGGAGCTGTTTTT
>.|TRBD2|TRBJ2-1|TRBV28
CASSFPGPYGTSGRAIYNEQFF
TGCGCCAGCAGTTTCCCAGGCCCCTACGGGACTAGCGGGAGGGCCATCTACAATGAGCAGTTCTTC
>.|.|TRBJ2-3|TRBV19
CASSRLSGAVTDTQYF
TGTGCCAGTAGCCGACTGTCCGGGGCGGTCACAGATACGCAGTATTTT
>.|TRBD2|TRBJ2-1|TRBV28
CASSMGTSGYNEQFF
TGTGCCAGCAGTATGGGGACTAGCGGTTACAATGAGCAGTTCTTC